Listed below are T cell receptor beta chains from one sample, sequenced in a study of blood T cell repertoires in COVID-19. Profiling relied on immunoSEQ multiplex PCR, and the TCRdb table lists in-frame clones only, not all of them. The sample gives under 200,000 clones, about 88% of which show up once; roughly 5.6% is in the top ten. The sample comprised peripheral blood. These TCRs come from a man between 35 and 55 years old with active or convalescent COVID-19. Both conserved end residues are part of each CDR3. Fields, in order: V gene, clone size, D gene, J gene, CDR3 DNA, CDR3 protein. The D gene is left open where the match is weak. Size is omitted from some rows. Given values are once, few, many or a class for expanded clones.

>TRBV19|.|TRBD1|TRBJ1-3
TGTGCCAGTAGTATAGATTCCGGGACAGGGTTGAACACCATATATTTT
CASSIDSGTGLNTIYF
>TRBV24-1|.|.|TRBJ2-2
TGTGCCACCTTCAACGCAGCGGGTGATAGGACGAACACCGGGGAGCTGTTTTTT
CATFNAAGDRTNTGELFF
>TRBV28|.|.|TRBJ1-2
TGTGCCAGCAGTTTGGGCTGGGGCTACACCTTC
CASSLGWGYTF
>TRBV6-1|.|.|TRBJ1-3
TGTGCCAGCAGTGAAGTCCCGACAGGTTCCTCTGGAAACACCATATATTTT
CASSEVPTGSSGNTIYF
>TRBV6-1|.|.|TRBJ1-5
TGTGCCAGCAGTGAAGGAACAGGGATGAAGCCCCAGCATTTT
CASSEGTGMKPQHF
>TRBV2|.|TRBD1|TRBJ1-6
TGTGCCAGCAGTGGTCCCGGGACAGGGAATAATTCACCCCTCCACTTT
CASSGPGTGNNSPLHF
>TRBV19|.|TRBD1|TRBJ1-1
TGTGCCAGTAGTGATCGGGGCTCCCGGACAGGGGTGGTTTGGGCTGAAGCTTTCTTT
CASSDRGSRTGVVWAEAFF
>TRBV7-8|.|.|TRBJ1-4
TGTGCCAGCAGCTTAGCGAGGAGGAGGGCAGGTGGTGAAAAACTGTTTTTT
CASSLARRRAGGEKLFF
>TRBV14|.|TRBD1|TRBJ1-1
TGTGCCAGCAGCAACCCAGGGGGCACTGAAGCTTTCTTT
CASSNPGGTEAFF
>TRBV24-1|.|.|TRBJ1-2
TGTGCCACCAGTGATTCGCCGGGATCCTCACGCGATGGCTACACCTTC
CATSDSPGSSRDGYTF
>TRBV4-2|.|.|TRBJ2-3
TGTGCCAGCAGCCAGAGGGCCCGGACAGATACGCAGTATTTT
CASSQRARTDTQYF
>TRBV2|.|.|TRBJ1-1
TGTGCCAGCAGGCGAGAGAACACTGAAGCTTTCTTT
CASRRENTEAFF
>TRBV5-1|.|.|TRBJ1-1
TGCGCCAGCAGCCTTACGACGGGGAACACTGAAGCTTTCTTT
CASSLTTGNTEAFF
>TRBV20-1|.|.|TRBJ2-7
TGCAGTGCTAGTGATTTGCGGGGGCAAAACCCCTACGAGCAGTACTTC
CSASDLRGQNPYEQYF
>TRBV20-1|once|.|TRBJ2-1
TGCAGTGCCACCAGGGCGGAAGAGCAGTTCTTC
CSATRAEEQFF
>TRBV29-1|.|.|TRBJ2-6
TGCAGCGTTGACGGGGACTCTGGGGCCAACGTCCTGACTTTC
CSVDGDSGANVLTF
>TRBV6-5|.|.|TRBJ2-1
TGTGCCAGCAGTTCCGGGACTTTTAACAATGAGCAGTTCTTC
CASSSGTFNNEQFF
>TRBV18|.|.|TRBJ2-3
TGTGCCAGCTCACCACCGGACAGCCCGGCAGATACGCAGTATTTT
CASSPPDSPADTQYF
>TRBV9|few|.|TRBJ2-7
TGTGCCAGCGGCACCGAGGGCAAGAAAAAGAACGAGCAGTACTTC
CASGTEGKKKNEQYF
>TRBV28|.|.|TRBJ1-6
TGTGCCAGCAGTTTCCCTCGGGCGGGCGGGAATTCACCCCTCCACTTT
CASSFPRAGGNSPLHF
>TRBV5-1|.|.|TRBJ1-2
TGCGCCAGCAGCTTGCTCGGGGGGCAGGTTGGCTACACCTTC
CASSLLGGQVGYTF
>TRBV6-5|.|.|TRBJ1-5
TGTGCCAGCGATAAAACGGATGGAGATCAGCCCCAGCATTTT
CASDKTDGDQPQHF
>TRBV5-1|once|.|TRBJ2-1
TGCGCCAGCAGCCCTTTACAGGGCTCCTACAATGAGCAGTTCTTC
CASSPLQGSYNEQFF
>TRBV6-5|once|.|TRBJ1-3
TGTGCCAGCAGCCCGTCGGGGTCCGGAAACACCATATATTTT
CASSPSGSGNTIYF
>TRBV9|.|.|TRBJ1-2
TGTGCCAGCAGCGTAGACAGCTCGGTTAACTATGGCTACACCTTC
CASSVDSSVNYGYTF
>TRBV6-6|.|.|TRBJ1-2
TGTGCCAGCAGTTTTGACAGGTCCTATGGCTACACCTTC
CASSFDRSYGYTF
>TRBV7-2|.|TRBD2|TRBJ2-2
TGTGCCAGCAGCCAGACTAGCGGGGGGTCTTGGGAGCTGTTTTTT
CASSQTSGGSWELFF
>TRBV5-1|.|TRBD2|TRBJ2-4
TGCGCCAGCAGCTCGTCGACTAGCGGGGATATAGCCAAAAACATTCAGTACTTC
CASSSSTSGDIAKNIQYF
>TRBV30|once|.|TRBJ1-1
TGTGCCTGGAGTGTAATAACCCTCCGTGGCAGAAGGAACACTGAAGCTTTCTTT
CAWSVITLRGRRNTEAFF
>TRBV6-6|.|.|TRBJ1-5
TGTGCCAGCAGCCGGGGGGAGGGAAGAAATCAGCCCCAGCATTTT
CASSRGEGRNQPQHF
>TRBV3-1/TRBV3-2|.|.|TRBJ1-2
TGTGCCAGCAGCCAAGTTATAAATTATGGCTACACCTTC
CASSQVINYGYTF
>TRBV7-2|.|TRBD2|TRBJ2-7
TGTGCCAGCAGCCCCTGGACTAGCGGGCTAAGCTCCTACGAGCAGTACTTC
CASSPWTSGLSSYEQYF
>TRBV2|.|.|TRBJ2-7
TGTGCCAGCGGGGAGGCCTACGAGCAGTACTTC
CASGEAYEQYF
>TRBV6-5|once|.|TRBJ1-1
TGTGCCAGCAGTTACTCGAGTGCAGGGAACACTGAAGCTTTCTTT
CASSYSSAGNTEAFF
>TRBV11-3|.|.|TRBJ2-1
TGTGCCAGCAGCCCCCGGGACATCGCCTACAATGAGCAGTTCTTC
CASSPRDIAYNEQFF
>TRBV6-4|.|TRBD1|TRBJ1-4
TGTGCCAGGGACAGGGGCCAGGAAAAACTGTTTTTT
CARDRGQEKLFF
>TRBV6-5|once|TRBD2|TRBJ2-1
TGTGCCAGCAGTTCGATTTTACTAGCGGGAGTAAGTGAGCAGTTCTTC
CASSSILLAGVSEQFF
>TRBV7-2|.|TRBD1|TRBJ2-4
TGTGCCAGCAGGAACGAACAGGGGGCCGGAGACATTCAGTACTTC
CASRNEQGAGDIQYF